The 30 T cell receptor beta chains below all came from one sample that was sequenced in a study of shared clonotypes between healthy human individuals. Only in-frame clones appear in the TCRdb table, and some are missing; sequencing was by immunoSEQ multiplex PCR. The profile covers more than 1,200,000 clones, with 98% appearing a single time and over 0.3% taken by the ten largest. Sequenced material: naive CD4+ T cells sorted from blood. Regarding subset: CD45RA+ positively selected. The receptors were sampled from a man younger than 45 in good health.

The rearrangement links TRBV11-2 to TRBJ2-7, with a possible D match to TRBD2 (6 bases). V was shortened by 5 bases and J by 3 bases, with 14 bases between the two germline ends. Germline V CDR1 and CDR2: SGHAT, FQNNGV. This CDR3 is 14 amino acids long. The CDR3 sequence is CASSIQGGFYEQYF. CDR3 sequence (DNA): TGTGCCAGCAGCATTCAGGGAGGTTTCTACGAGCAGTACTTC.

This sequence joins TRBV6-6 and TRBJ2-7; 9 bases fit TRBD1. Germline lookup yields CDR1 MNHNY and CDR2 SVGAGI (reference sequence). CDR3 size: 14 residues. Losses at the gene ends were 6 bases for V and 3 bases for J; bases not matched to a gene: 6. The CDR3 loop reads CASRPGQGNYEQYF. For the CDR3, the DNA is TGTGCCAGCAGACCGGGACAGGGAAACTACGAGCAGTACTTC.

This chain joins TRBV5-8 and TRBJ2-7; 9 bases agree with TRBD2. CDR1 is SGHTS, CDR2 YDEGEE, per germline. The V segment lost 5 bases and the J segment 3 bases; nucleotides outside the gene matches: 9. CDR3 size: 15 residues. CDR3 sequence: CASRKVAGVVYEQYF. The CDR3 DNA reads as TGTGCCAGCAGGAAAGTAGCGGGAGTGGTCTACGAGCAGTACTTC.

This chain connects TRBV10-2 to TRBJ2-5; 8 bases line up with TRBD2. This CDR3 is 18 amino acids long. V trimming: 5 bases; J trimming: 3 bases; junction bases outside the gene matches: 17. Germline values: CDR1 WSHSY, CDR2 SAAADI. Written as DNA, the CDR3 is TGCGCCAGCAGTATTTGGTTATTGGCGGGAGGTCCTGAAGAGACCCAGTACTTC. Translation: CASSIWLLAGGPEETQYF.

As DNA, the CDR3 is TGTGCCAGCAGCTTAAACCCGCAGATCTGGAATGGGAGCAATGAGCAGTTCTTC. It codes for CASSLNPQIWNGSNEQFF. The genes are TRBV7-6 and TRBJ2-1; D is perhaps TRBD2 (5 bases). The CDR3 covers 18 residues. Trimming left V 2 bases short and J 6 bases short, with 23 bases between. Per germline, CDR1 SGHVS and CDR2 FNYEAQ.

The rearrangement joins TRBV5-1 to TRBJ2-1; D gene unclear. V was pared by 4 bases and J by 1 base, with 18 bases between. The CDR3 extends over 17 amino acids. Germline assignment: CDR1 SGHRS and CDR2 YFSETQ. The CDR3 nucleotides read TGCGCCAGCAGCCTAACCCAGGTGTTGGGGTCCTACAATGAGCAGTTCTTC. This codes for CASSLTQVLGSYNEQFF.

This chain connects TRBV11-3 to TRBJ2-2; the match to TRBD2 covers 10 bases. The germline CDR1 and CDR2 sequences are SGHNT and YENEEA. CDR3 length: 16 amino acids. Unmatched junction bases numbered 13, after V lost 8 bases and J lost 7 bases. The CDR3 DNA sequence: TGTGCCAGCGGTAGGACTAGCGGACCCTCGGACGGGGAGCTGTTTTTT. It codes for CASGRTSGPSDGELFF.

The chain combines TRBV18 with TRBJ2-7, with D possibly TRBD2 on 8 matching bases. Germline-derived CDR1 and CDR2 are KGHSH and LQKENI. V lost 3 bases and J lost 0, with 18 bases in between. The CDR3 extends over 17 amino acids. CDR3 sequence (DNA): TGTGCCAGCTCACCTCGGCCCAGGGGGACTAGCTCCTACGAGCAGTACTTC. It encodes CASSPRPRGTSSYEQYF.

The chain joins TRBV5-1 to TRBJ2-3; TRBD2 agrees at 9 bases. Germline CDR1 reads SGHRS; CDR2 reads YFSETQ. Trimming at V came to 0 bases and at J to 4 bases, leaving 9 bases not matched to a gene. This CDR3 is 17 amino acids long. The CDR3 DNA reads as TGCGCCAGCAGCTTGGCCGTGCGGGAGGGCAGGGCAGATACGCAGTATTTT. This gives the protein CASSLAVREGRADTQYF.

CDR3: CASSVEMTLTGTGAYNEQFF. CDR3 DNA sequence: TGTGCCAGCAGCGTAGAAATGACGCTAACCGGGACAGGAGCCTACAATGAGCAGTTCTTC. The chain joins TRBV9 to TRBJ2-1, with TRBD1 identical over 8 bases. V shed 0 bases and J 2 bases; nucleotides not matched to a gene: 16. Germline-derived CDR1 and CDR2 are SGDLS and YYNGEE. CDR3 length: 20 residues. Based on the CDR3 plus reference TRBV9 and TRBJ2-1, the full variable domain is DSGVTQTPKHLITATGQRVTLRCSPRSGDLSVYWYQQSLDQGLQFLIQYYNGEERAKGNILERFSAQQFPDLHSELNLSSLELGDSALYFCASSVEMTLTGTGAYNEQFFGPGTRLTVL.

V usage is TRBV7-2 and J usage is TRBJ1-1; a possible D gene is TRBD1 (5 bases). V was shortened by 5 bases and J by 7 bases, with 8 bases between the two germline ends. In germline, CDR1 is SGHTA, CDR2 FQGNSA. This CDR3 is 11 amino acids long. DNA of the CDR3: TGTGCCAGCAGCAGACAGATTGAAGCTTTCTTT. Translated, it gives CASSRQIEAFF.

The chain carries TRBV6-5 and TRBJ2-7; 7 bases map to TRBD1. The CDR3 consists of 14 residues. V trimming: 7 bases; J trimming: 2 bases; junction bases outside the gene matches: 8. Germline lookup yields CDR1 MNHEY and CDR2 SVGAGI. CDR3 coding DNA: TGTGCCAGCACCGAAAAGGGGGCCCCCTACGAGCAGTACTTC. As protein: CASTEKGAPYEQYF.

The rearrangement links TRBV18 to TRBJ1-2, with D unclear. The germline CDR1 and CDR2 sequences are KGHSH and LQKENI. V was trimmed by 2 bases and J by 3 bases, leaving 13 bases between them. This CDR3 contains 15 residues. The CDR3 is CASSPGPGRDYGYTF. CDR3 DNA sequence: TGTGCCAGCTCACCAGGCCCAGGTAGAGACTATGGCTACACCTTC. The variable domain in full, completed from reference TRBV18 and TRBJ1-2, reads NAGVMQNPRHLVRRRGQEARLRCSPMKGHSHVYWYRQLPEEGLKFMVYLQKENIIDESGMPKERFSAEFPKEGPSILRIQQVVRGDSAAYFCASSPGPGRDYGYTFGSGTRLTVV.

This clone showed up just once. The rearrangement uses TRBV29-1 and TRBJ2-7, with a tentative D call TRBD2 (6 bases). The length of the CDR3 is 15 residues. Germline lookup yields CDR1 SQVTM and CDR2 ANQGSEA. V shed 5 bases and J shed 4 bases, with 21 bases lying between them. CDR3 DNA sequence: TGCAGCGTTATATTTCGGGTCCAAGGGAGGTACGAGCAGTACTTC. This encodes CSVIFRVQGRYEQYF.

The J gene is TRBJ2-1, the V gene TRBV10-3; 7 bases agree with TRBD2. With V trimmed by 2 bases and J by 2 bases, 9 bases remained unmatched. This CDR3 is built from 17 residues. The germline CDR1 and CDR2 sequences are ENHRY and SYGVKD. The CDR3 here is CAISEPGGVRTYNEQFF. Here the CDR3 DNA reads TGTGCCATCAGTGAGCCGGGGGGAGTCAGGACCTACAATGAGCAGTTCTTC.

A note on this clone: Other DNA sequences from this sample encode an identical CDR3 as well. This CDR3 is CASSQPGQGPNQPQHF. As DNA, the CDR3 is TGCGCCAGCAGCCAGCCGGGACAGGGCCCCAATCAGCCCCAGCATTTT. This sequence joins TRBV4-1 and TRBJ1-5; the match to TRBD1 covers 9 bases. V lost 3 bases and J lost 3; bases outside the gene matches: 6. Germline V gene data show CDR1 as MGHRA and CDR2 as YSYEKL. This CDR3 spans 16 amino acids.

The J gene is TRBJ2-3, the V gene TRBV27, with D possibly matching TRBD2 (6 bases). Trimming removed 7 bases at V and 0 bases at J, with 11 bases between. Germline CDR1 reads MNHEY; CDR2 reads SMNVEV (reference sequence). CDR3 size: 14 residues. Here the CDR3 reads CASTAGRSTDTQYF. DNA of the CDR3: TGTGCCAGCACCGCGGGAAGGAGCACAGATACGCAGTATTTT.

This rearrangement joins TRBV28 to TRBJ2-1; D gene unclear. The germline V and J ends were trimmed by 2 bases and 0 bases, with 20 bases remaining between them. Germline V CDR1 and CDR2: MDHEN, SYDVKM. The CDR3 runs to 19 residues. CDR3 protein: CASSLRSVTRPSSYNEQFF. CDR3 sequence (DNA): TGTGCCAGCAGTTTAAGGTCAGTAACGCGACCGAGCTCCTACAATGAGCAGTTCTTC.

CDR3 loop: CASSLEGYEQYF. The DNA of the CDR3 is TGTGCCAGCAGCTTAGAGGGGTACGAGCAGTACTTC. The V and J genes are TRBV11-3 and TRBJ2-7; D is undetermined. The CDR3 runs to 12 residues. CDR1 is SGHNT, CDR2 YENEEA, per germline. The V and J ends lost 0 bases and 4 bases respectively, with 4 bases between them.

This clone is a singleton in its sample. This chain links TRBV27 with TRBJ2-1; D not certain. Trimming removed 5 bases from V and 3 bases from J, with 17 bases in between. Germline CDR1 is MNHEY and CDR2 is SMNVEV (reference sequence). The length of the CDR3 is 16 residues. The CDR3 sequence is CASSGVMGWYYNEQFF. Here the CDR3 DNA reads TGTGCCAGCAGTGGGGTCATGGGTTGGTACTACAATGAGCAGTTCTTC.

Only a few counts were recorded for this clone. V usage is TRBV27 and J usage is TRBJ1-2, with a weak D call TRBD1 (6 bases). This CDR3 spans 12 amino acids. The germline V and J ends were trimmed by 8 bases and 9 bases, with 16 bases remaining between them. Germline CDR1 is MNHEY and CDR2 is SMNVEV (reference sequence). The CDR3 region has the DNA TGTGCCAGCGCCTTTAGGGGGGGGCGCTACACCTTC. Amino acid sequence: CASAFRGGRYTF.

The chain has TRBV19 and TRBJ2-7; TRBD1 is a possible D gene (5 bases). CDR1 is LNHDA, CDR2 SQIVND, per germline (reference sequence). The CDR3 spans 14 residues. V was pared by 2 bases and J by 3 bases, with 11 bases between. The DNA of the CDR3 is TGTGCCAGTAGTATATCAGGGTATGACTACGAGCAGTACTTC. The encoded protein is CASSISGYDYEQYF.

The gene calls are TRBV7-9 and TRBJ2-7; the D gene is possibly TRBD2 (8 bases). The CDR3 is made up of 15 amino acids. Trimming took 6 bases from V and 5 from J, leaving 20 bases between them. Germline CDR1 is SEHNR and CDR2 is FQNEAQ (reference sequence). The CDR3 bases are TGTGCCAGCAGGCGGGAGGCAGGGGGTGTCCACGAGCAGTACTTC. Its translation: CASRREAGGVHEQYF.

This rearrangement joins TRBV4-2 to TRBJ2-7; D is uncertain. Trimming shortened V by 4 bases and J by 3 bases, and 10 bases separated the two germline ends. The CDR3 totals 13 residues. Germline lookup yields CDR1 LGHNA and CDR2 YNFKEQ. The DNA for the CDR3 is TGTGCCAGCAGCCGAAATATGGACTACGAGCAGTACTTC. It yields the protein CASSRNMDYEQYF.

The chain joins TRBV5-1 to TRBJ2-1, with TRBD1 matching 8 bases. V shed 2 bases, J shed 5 bases, and the junction held 9 bases outside the gene matches. The CDR3 length is 16 residues. Germline CDR1 and CDR2: SGHRS and YFSETQ. The CDR3 protein is CASSFTGGPMNNEQFF. CDR3 nucleotide sequence: TGCGCCAGCAGCTTCACAGGGGGGCCGATGAACAATGAGCAGTTCTTC.

As DNA, the CDR3 is TGTGCCAGCCAACCCGGGGCTACCATCCCCCATACGCAGTATTTT. Translating it yields CASQPGATIPHTQYF. This chain connects TRBV9 to TRBJ2-3; D is perhaps TRBD1 or TRBD2 (5 bases each). The CDR3 covers 15 residues. Germline V gives CDR1 SGDLS, CDR2 YYNGEE. V was clipped by 7 bases and J by 7 bases, with 22 bases between them. The full variable domain, with the rest looked up from reference TRBV9 and TRBJ2-3, is DSGVTQTPKHLITATGQRVTLRCSPRSGDLSVYWYQQSLDQGLQFLIQYYNGEERAKGNILERFSAQQFPDLHSELNLSSLELGDSALYFCASQPGATIPHTQYFGPGTRLTVL.

As to this clone: Other DNA sequences in the same sample also yield this CDR3. The gene calls are TRBV28 and TRBJ2-1; D not certain. The V end lost 2 bases, the J end lost 4 bases, and 9 bases lay between the germline ends. This CDR3 spans 14 amino acids. The germline CDR1 and CDR2 sequences are MDHEN and SYDVKM. The CDR3 region has the DNA TGTGCCAGCAGTTTAGGCGGACCGTACAATGAGCAGTTCTTC. Its translation: CASSLGGPYNEQFF.

The rearrangement uses TRBV7-8 and TRBJ2-1; D remains ambiguous. The CDR3 has 16 residues. V lost 5 bases, J lost 3 bases, and 17 bases lay in between. Germline V CDR1 and CDR2: SGHVS, FQNEAQ. CDR3 sequence reads: CASSPSLGLFYNEQFF. The CDR3 DNA sequence: TGTGCCAGCAGCCCAAGTCTCGGGCTGTTCTACAATGAGCAGTTCTTC. Full variable domain (remainder filled in from reference TRBV7-8 and TRBJ2-1): GAGVSQSPRYKVAKRGQDVALRCDPISGHVSLFWYQQALGQGPEFLTYFQNEAQLDKSGLPSDRFFAERPEGSVSTLKIQRTQQEDSAVYLCASSPSLGLFYNEQFFGPGTRLTVL.

V and J are TRBV5-4 and TRBJ1-1; possible D gene TRBD1, 6 bases. The V gene's germline CDR1 is SGHNT and CDR2 YYREEE (reference sequence). With 4 bases removed from V and 0 bases from J, the gap between germline ends came to 19 bases. The length of the CDR3 is 17 residues. CDR3 residues: CASSIPGGSDVNTEAFF. CDR3 nucleotide sequence: TGTGCCAGCAGCATCCCGGGGGGCTCAGACGTGAACACTGAAGCTTTCTTT.

The CDR3 coding sequence is TGCAGCGTTGGACTATCCGCGAACACCGGGGAGCTGTTTTTT. It translates to CSVGLSANTGELFF. The chain is built from TRBV29-1 and TRBJ2-2, with a weak D call TRBD2 (5 bases). V gave up 4 bases and J gave up 0 bases, with 9 bases separating them. This CDR3 is 14 amino acids long. From germline, CDR1 is SQVTM and CDR2 ANQGSEA.